This TCR beta chain was sequenced in a study of blood T cell repertoires in COVID-19. As for the study in general: Samples came from the United States, Italy and Spain, spanning acute and convalescent COVID-19.

Only in-frame clones appear in the TCRdb table, and some are missing; sequencing was by immunoSEQ multiplex PCR. In the table there are 85,000 to 120,000 clones, around 80% of which are singletons. Losses at the gene ends were 4 bases for V and 6 bases for J; bases not matched to a gene: 6. Germline loops: CDR1 SNHLY, CDR2 FYNNEI. This CDR3 is 15 amino acids long. This clone appeared a single time. This receptor was taken from a man in his fifties or sixties with active or convalescent COVID-19. The sequenced material came from peripheral blood. The chain is built from TRBV2 and TRBJ2-1; 10 bases align to TRBD2. The CDR3 DNA sequence: TGTGCCAGCAGTGTTTTGTCTAGCGGGAGCAATGAGCAGTTCTTC. As protein: CASSVLSSGSNEQFF.